The 28 T cell receptor beta chains below all came from one sample that was sequenced in a study of cytomegalovirus exposure and HLA in healthy donors. The PCR had 60 Vbeta and 13 Jbeta primers. The data were produced by immunoSEQ multiplex PCR, yet TCRdb's version contains in-frame clones alone and is incomplete. The data contain 210,000 or so clones, roughly 78% of them singletons. Sequenced input: PBMCs. These receptors all come from a boy between 10 and 17 years old in good health and CMV-seronegative.

This clone was seen only once. This rearrangement joins TRBV10-3 to TRBJ2-5, with D maybe TRBD1 (5 bases). The germline gives CDR1 ENHRY, CDR2 SYGVKD. Trimming removed 7 bases at V and 4 bases at J, with 13 bases between. The CDR3 contains 13 residues. CDR3 nucleotides: TGTGCCATCAAGGGCCAGGGTGTAGAGACCCAGTACTTC. The encoded protein is CAIKGQGVETQYF.

The J gene is TRBJ1-3, the V gene TRBV9; no clear D gene. This CDR3 is built from 15 residues. Germline V lookup: CDR1 SGDLS, CDR2 YYNGEE. V was cut by 0 bases and J by 0 bases, with 7 bases left in between. The CDR3, as DNA: TGTGCCAGCAGCGTAGTGGACTACTCTGGAAACACCATATATTTT. Translated: CASSVVDYSGNTIYF. The full variable domain, with the rest looked up from reference TRBV9 and TRBJ1-3, is DSGVTQTPKHLITATGQRVTLRCSPRSGDLSVYWYQQSLDQGLQFLIQYYNGEERAKGNILERFSAQQFPDLHSELNLSSLELGDSALYFCASSVVDYSGNTIYFGEGSWLTVV.

This chain links TRBV11-3 with TRBJ2-7; no firm D call. The germline CDR1 and CDR2 sequences are SGHNT and YENEEA. V was shortened by 1 base and J by 7 bases, with 8 bases between the two germline ends. The CDR3 contains 12 residues. CDR3 residues: CASSLVLREQYF. As DNA, the CDR3 is TGTGCCAGCAGCTTAGTCCTGCGGGAGCAGTACTTC.

Here the CDR3 reads CSVDPGNRDFSDTQYF. CDR3 coding DNA: TGCAGCGTTGACCCCGGAAACCGGGACTTTTCAGATACGCAGTATTTT. This sequence joins TRBV29-1 and TRBJ2-3; the D gene is possibly TRBD2 (6 bases). The CDR3 contains 16 residues. Germline assignment: CDR1 SQVTM and CDR2 ANQGSEA. V was pared by 3 bases and J by 4 bases, with 20 bases between.

The chain recombines TRBV2 with TRBJ2-1; tentative D call: TRBD2 (6 bases). Per germline, CDR1 SNHLY and CDR2 FYNNEI. The V end lost 6 bases, the J end lost 1 base, and 16 bases lay between the germline ends. This CDR3 region has 16 residues. CDR3 bases: TGTGCCAGCAGACACCATCTAGCGTATTCCTACAATGAGCAGTTCTTC. Protein: CASRHHLAYSYNEQFF.

This chain links TRBV29-1 with TRBJ2-5; 8 bases line up with TRBD2. The germline gives CDR1 SQVTM, CDR2 ANQGSEA. V shed 7 bases, J shed 5 bases, and the junction held 6 bases outside the gene matches. The CDR3 has 12 residues. This CDR3 reads CSAGTRRETQYF. The CDR3 DNA is TGCAGCGCCGGGACTAGGAGGGAGACCCAGTACTTC.

This rearrangement joins TRBV7-6 to TRBJ1-6; 7 positions match TRBD1. The germline CDR1 and CDR2 sequences are SGHVS and FNYEAQ. The CDR3 spans 15 residues. V shed 1 base and J 8 bases; nucleotides not matched to a gene: 5. The CDR3 nucleotides read TGTGCCAGCAGCTTAGAAGGGGGCCGAGATTCACCCCTCCACTTT. Protein product: CASSLEGGRDSPLHF.

The chain has TRBV25-1 and TRBJ2-1; TRBD2 matches at 9 bases. V trimming: 7 bases; J trimming: 6 bases; junction bases outside the gene matches: 13. The CDR3 loop spans 16 amino acids. The V gene's germline CDR1 is MGHDK and CDR2 SYGVNS. CDR3 amino acids: CASTPRVLAGINEQFF. As DNA, the CDR3 is TGTGCCAGCACCCCAAGGGTCCTAGCGGGGATCAATGAGCAGTTCTTC.

The chain employs TRBV6-6 and TRBJ2-3; D gene unclear. The V gene's germline CDR1 is MNHNY and CDR2 SVGAGI (reference sequence). V shed 2 bases and J shed 1 base, with 13 bases lying between them. The CDR3 has 16 residues. CDR3 amino acids: CASSYGSAIGTDTQYF. In DNA, the CDR3 is TGTGCCAGCAGTTACGGCAGTGCAATCGGCACAGATACGCAGTATTTT.

V gene TRBV5-1 combines with J gene TRBJ2-5; 7 bases align to TRBD2. The CDR3 totals 16 residues. Germline-derived CDR1 and CDR2 are SGHRS and YFSETQ. J gave up 3 bases and V 3 bases, and 11 bases lay outside the gene matches. CDR3 in amino acids: CASSSFSGGGEETQYF. DNA for the CDR3: TGCGCCAGCAGCTCGTTCAGTGGGGGGGGAGAAGAGACCCAGTACTTC.

The chain employs TRBV6-4 and TRBJ2-5; 7 bases fit TRBD1. Matching the DNA end better, TRBJ2-7 makes the J call doubtful. CDR3 length: 15 residues. Germline CDR1 is MRHNA and CDR2 is SNTAGT. The CDR3 spells CASSELAGGTYEQYF. In DNA, the CDR3 is TGTGCCAGCAGTGAGCTGGCAGGGGGTACCTACGAGCAGTACTTC.

The rearrangement links TRBV7-2 to TRBJ1-2; TRBD1 matches 7 bases. V lost 5 bases and J lost 2; bases outside the gene matches: 8. Looked up from germline, CDR1 is SGHTA and CDR2 is FQGNSA. The CDR3 covers 15 residues. CDR3 residues: CASSPQSDRNYGYTF. The CDR3 nucleotides are TGTGCCAGCAGCCCCCAATCGGACAGGAACTATGGCTACACCTTC.

This chain links TRBV7-2 with TRBJ1-2, with 11 bases identical to TRBD1. Unmatched junction bases numbered 3, after V lost 3 bases and J lost 6 bases. The CDR3 length is 14 residues. Per germline, CDR1 SGHTA and CDR2 FQGNSA. The CDR3 loop reads CASSFRDRGDGYTF. The DNA for the CDR3 is TGTGCCAGCAGCTTCCGGGACAGGGGGGATGGCTACACCTTC.

This clone occurred a few times. The chain joins TRBV10-3 to TRBJ1-5; D not resolved. This CDR3 comprises 17 residues. CDR1 is ENHRY and CDR2 is SYGVKD in the germline V gene. V was shortened by 2 bases and J by 7 bases, with 21 bases between the two germline ends. CDR3 residues: CAISEGDRGSLYQPQHF. The CDR3 nucleotides read TGTGCCATCAGTGAGGGGGATCGGGGATCTTTGTACCAGCCCCAGCATTTT.

The rearrangement links TRBV19 to TRBJ1-2; perhaps TRBD1 as D (6 bases). V lost 4 bases and J 14 bases, leaving 23 bases between the germline ends. CDR1 and CDR2 (germline): LNHDA, SQIVND (reference sequence). This CDR3 has 14 residues. CDR3 residues: CASSKVETGRGLTF. The CDR3 bases are TGTGCCAGTAGTAAGGTGGAAACAGGGCGGGGGCTAACCTTC.

The chain recombines TRBV15 with TRBJ2-5, with 9 bases identical to TRBD2. The CDR3 runs to 14 residues. Germline-derived CDR1 and CDR2 are LNHNV and YYDKDF (reference sequence). Trimming removed 6 bases from V and 4 bases from J; junction bases left unmatched: 6. The CDR3 is CATRTSGSGETQYF. The CDR3 DNA reads TGTGCCACCAGAACTAGCGGGTCCGGAGAGACCCAGTACTTC. Drawing the rest from reference TRBV15 and TRBJ2-5, the complete variable domain is DAMVIQNPRYQVTQFGKPVTLSCSQTLNHNVMYWYQQKSSQAPKLLFHYYDKDFNNEADTPDNFQSRRPNTSFCFLDIRSPGLGDTAMYLCATRTSGSGETQYFGPGTRLLVL.

The chain has TRBV4-1 and TRBJ2-1; 11 bases are shared with TRBD1. Germline CDR1 is MGHRA and CDR2 is YSYEKL. After removal of 0 bases from V and 4 bases from J, the junction contained 11 bases not matched to a gene. The CDR3 totals 19 residues. In DNA, the CDR3 is TGCGCCAGCAGCCAAGATCGCCGTAGTGGACAGGGGGCGTACAATGAGCAGTTCTTC. It translates to CASSQDRRSGQGAYNEQFF.

This clone has a handful of counts. The chain couples TRBV5-1 to TRBJ2-7, with a weak D call TRBD1 (5 bases). The CDR3 spans 11 residues. V was pared by 3 bases and J by 6 bases, with 7 bases between. Germline V gene data show CDR1 as SGHRS and CDR2 as YFSETQ. The CDR3: CASSSDSEQYF. The CDR3 nucleotides read TGCGCCAGCAGCTCCGACAGCGAGCAGTACTTC.

Only one count was recorded for this clone. The chain links TRBV7-9 to TRBJ1-1; 9 bases match TRBD1. CDR1 and CDR2 from the germline V gene are SEHNR and FQNEAQ (reference sequence). The CDR3 extends over 13 amino acids. Unmatched junction bases numbered 7, after V lost 7 bases and J lost 7 bases. As DNA, the CDR3 is TGTGCCAGCATATGGACAGGGGATAGTGAAGCTTTCTTT. Translated, it gives CASIWTGDSEAFF.

CDR3 DNA sequence: TGTGCCAGCAGCTCTCCACTTGTCGGAGGTAACTCCTACGAGCAGTACTTC. This translates into CASSSPLVGGNSYEQYF. The genes are TRBV7-8 and TRBJ2-7, with a possible D match to TRBD2 (5 bases). This CDR3 region has 17 residues. V was trimmed by 4 bases and J by 0 bases, leaving 19 bases between them. Germline V lookup: CDR1 SGHVS, CDR2 FQNEAQ.

This clone appeared a single time. This chain connects TRBV5-1 to TRBJ2-1; possibly TRBD1 for D (5 bases). The CDR3 has 12 residues. The V gene lost 4 bases and the J gene lost 11 bases, with 13 bases spanning the gap. Germline values: CDR1 SGHRS, CDR2 YFSETQ. As DNA, the CDR3 is TGCGCCAGCAGCGACCCGGACAACCAGCAGTTCTTC. Protein product: CASSDPDNQQFF.

The chain joins TRBV4-1 to TRBJ1-2; possibly TRBD1 for D (5 bases). CDR1 is MGHRA, CDR2 YSYEKL, per germline. V was clipped by 4 bases and J by 7 bases, with 22 bases between them. The CDR3 covers 16 residues. DNA of the CDR3: TGCGCCAGCAGCCCCCTAGGAGGGACGGTTTTTCGTGGCTACACCTTC. Translated: CASSPLGGTVFRGYTF.

The chain recombines TRBV25-1 with TRBJ1-6; D might be TRBD1 (5 bases). The CDR3 is made up of 16 amino acids. The V end lost 1 base, the J end lost 8 bases, and 15 bases lay between the germline ends. Germline-derived CDR1 and CDR2 are MGHDK and SYGVNS. Here the CDR3 reads CASSEFRQGGDSPLHF. CDR3 nucleotide sequence: TGTGCCAGCAGTGAATTCCGCCAGGGTGGGGATTCACCCCTCCACTTT.

The chain uses TRBV30 and TRBJ1-4; 9 nucleotides line up with TRBD1. Losses at the gene ends were 1 base for V and 4 bases for J; bases not matched to a gene: 1. From germline, CDR1 is GTSNPN and CDR2 SVGIG (reference sequence). The CDR3 runs 14 residues. In DNA, the CDR3 is TGTGCCTGGAGTGCGGACAGGGGTAATGAAAAACTGTTTTTT. The encoded protein is CAWSADRGNEKLFF. Full variable domain (remainder filled in from reference TRBV30 and TRBJ1-4): SQTIHQWPATLVQPVGSPLSLECTVEGTSNPNLYWYRQAAGRGLQLLFYSVGIGQISSEVPQNLSASRPQDRQFILSSKKLLLSDSGFYLCAWSADRGNEKLFFGSGTQLSVL.

The chain carries TRBV7-9 and TRBJ1-1; no clear D. The CDR3 has 14 amino acids. CDR1 SEHNR and CDR2 FQNEAQ come from the germline V gene (reference sequence). Trimming pared 3 bases from V and 1 base from J, leaving 9 bases between. In DNA form, the CDR3 reads TGTGCCAGCAGCTTGCCTAGAACGAACACTGAAGCTTTCTTT. Translating gives CASSLPRTNTEAFF. Looking up the rest from reference TRBV7-9 and TRBJ1-1 gives the full variable domain: DTGVSQNPRHKITKRGQNVTFRCDPISEHNRLYWYRQTLGQGPEFLTYFQNEAQLEKSRLLSDRFSAERPKGSFSTLEIQRTEQGDSAMYLCASSLPRTNTEAFFGQGTRLTVV.

DNA of the CDR3: TGTGCCAGCAGCCAAGTTAGCGGGGGGGCCGGTGAGCAGTTCTTC. It yields the protein CASSQVSGGAGEQFF. V gene TRBV4-2 combines with J gene TRBJ2-1; 11 nucleotides line up with TRBD2. Germline CDR1 is LGHNA and CDR2 is YNFKEQ. V dropped 1 base and J dropped 9; count of bases not matched to a gene: 5. This CDR3 region has 15 residues.

The chain uses TRBV6-5 and TRBJ2-7, with 12 bases matching TRBD1. Germline V CDR1 and CDR2: MNHEY, SVGAGI. J gave up 1 base and V 4 bases, and 2 bases lay outside the gene matches. This CDR3 has 15 amino acids. This chain's CDR3 is CASSWGQGASYEQYF. CDR3 in DNA: TGTGCCAGCAGTTGGGGACAGGGGGCTTCCTACGAGCAGTACTTC.

This chain uses TRBV4-1 with TRBJ1-3; 9 bases line up with TRBD1. Trimming cost V 3 bases and J 1 base; bases outside gene matches: 22. The CDR3 spans 22 residues. The germline V gene has CDR1 MGHRA and CDR2 YSYEKL. The CDR3 here is CASSHYTIPGQGGITSGNTIYF. CDR3 nucleotides: TGCGCCAGCAGCCACTATACTATCCCGGGACAGGGCGGCATTACATCTGGAAACACCATATATTTT.